In its sample, the clone carrying this TCR beta chain was seen many times. What it recognizes is unknown. This entry belongs to a study of T cell repertoires in cytomegalovirus infection. TCRdb re-called the reads with MiXCR, one entry per CDR3 protein. The sample lists around 300,000 distinct CDR3 sequences, over 7.5% seen once, with over 3.5% in the top ten. General observations from the study: HLA-C-restricted CMV clonotypes gave the most frequent clonotype in two of eight donors.

Germline V CDR1 and CDR2: SEHNR, FQNEAQ (reference sequence). V was cut by 4 bases and J by 5 bases, with 26 bases left in between. The CDR3 loop spans 18 amino acids. Specimen: PBMCs. The sequence came from a human donor in good health (CMV status not recorded). Some clones in this sample may be carry-over from other donors' samples. The chain carries TRBV7-9 and TRBJ2-5; the D gene is possibly TRBD1 (7 bases). In DNA, the CDR3 is TGTGCCAGCAGCTCCCTAGAGGTTATGAGGGAGGACAGGGAGACCCAGTACTTC. This encodes CASSSLEVMREDRETQYF.